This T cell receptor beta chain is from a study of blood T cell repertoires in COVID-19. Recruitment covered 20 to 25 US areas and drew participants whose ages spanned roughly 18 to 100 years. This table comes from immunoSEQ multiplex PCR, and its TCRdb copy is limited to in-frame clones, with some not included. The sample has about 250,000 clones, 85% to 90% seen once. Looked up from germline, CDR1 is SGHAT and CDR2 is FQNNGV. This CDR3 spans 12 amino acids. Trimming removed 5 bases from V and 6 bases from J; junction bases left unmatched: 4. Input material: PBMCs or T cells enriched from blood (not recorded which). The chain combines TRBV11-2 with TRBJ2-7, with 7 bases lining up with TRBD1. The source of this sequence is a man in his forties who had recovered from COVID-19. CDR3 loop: CASSIRQGEQYF. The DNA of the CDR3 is TGTGCCAGCAGCATCAGACAGGGCGAGCAGTACTTC.